The present T cell receptor beta chain was sequenced within a study of early stage breast cancer tumors. Across the whole study: About 80% of the 16 invasive tumors were ER+, PR+ and HER2-. Each sample averaged around 10-fold read coverage.

This table comes from immunoSEQ multiplex PCR, and its TCRdb copy is limited to in-frame clones, with some not included. The table lists roughly 48,000 clones, about 83% of them singletons. Study observations and caveats: In about 90% of the 16 patients, blood comparison separated tumor from normal breast. Tumors had approximately 2.5-fold higher T cell density than normal breast.

On this clone: Its specificity is unknown.

Trimming took 1 base from V and 2 from J, leaving 11 bases between them. From germline, CDR1 is GTSNPN and CDR2 SVGIG (reference sequence). The CDR3 runs 14 residues. Source material: blood. The TCR sequence derives from a person aged 45 to 59 with breast cancer. The rearrangement uses TRBV30 and TRBJ1-1; D not resolved. This CDR3 is CAWSGIRVNTEAFF. Here the CDR3 DNA reads TGTGCCTGGAGTGGTATAAGGGTAAACACTGAAGCTTTCTTT.